At least ten counts were recorded for the clone carrying this TCR beta chain. The CDR3 is 13 residues long. Looked up from germline, CDR1 is LNHNV and CDR2 is YYDKDF (reference sequence). After removal of 5 bases from V and 7 bases from J, the junction contained 5 bases not matched to a gene. These data come from a study of response to subunit inactivated influenza vaccine. TCRdb ran MiXCR on the RT-PCR reads and lists one entry per CDR3 protein. Of under 200,000 distinct CDR3 sequences in the sample, over 9.5% were seen once. This sample was also put to use in a study of T cells expressing NK-cell markers. From that second work: The TCR beta cDNA came from 5'RACE template switching with UMIs. Within the sequenced cohort of eight donors, seven exhibited HCMV seropositivity and one was seronegative. Leadership of the CD3+CD56-NKG2C+ fraction also belonged to these clonotypes in a handful of donors. Whether expanded NKG2C+ T cell clones were HCMV-specific remained unclear.

Sequencing used CD8+ T cells sorted from PBMCs, obtained less than 13 days after vaccination. This TCR was sampled from a man aged 50 to 60 who received an inactivated influenza vaccine. This chain uses TRBV15 with TRBJ2-1, with 7 bases aligning to TRBD1. The CDR3 nucleotides are TGTGCCACCAGCTCGGGACAGCTGAATGAGCAGTTCTTC. This gives the protein CATSSGQLNEQFF.